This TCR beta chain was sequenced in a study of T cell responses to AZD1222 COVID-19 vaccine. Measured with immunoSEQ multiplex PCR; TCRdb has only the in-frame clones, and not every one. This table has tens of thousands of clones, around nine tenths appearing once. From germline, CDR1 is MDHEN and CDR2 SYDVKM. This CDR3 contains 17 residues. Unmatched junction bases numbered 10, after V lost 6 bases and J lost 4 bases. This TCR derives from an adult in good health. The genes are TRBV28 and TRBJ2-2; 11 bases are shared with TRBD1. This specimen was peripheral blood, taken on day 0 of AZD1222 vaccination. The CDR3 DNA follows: TGTGCCAGCAGCTCCATGTGGGACAGGGGGACCACCGGGGAGCTGTTTTTT. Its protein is CASSSMWDRGTTGELFF.